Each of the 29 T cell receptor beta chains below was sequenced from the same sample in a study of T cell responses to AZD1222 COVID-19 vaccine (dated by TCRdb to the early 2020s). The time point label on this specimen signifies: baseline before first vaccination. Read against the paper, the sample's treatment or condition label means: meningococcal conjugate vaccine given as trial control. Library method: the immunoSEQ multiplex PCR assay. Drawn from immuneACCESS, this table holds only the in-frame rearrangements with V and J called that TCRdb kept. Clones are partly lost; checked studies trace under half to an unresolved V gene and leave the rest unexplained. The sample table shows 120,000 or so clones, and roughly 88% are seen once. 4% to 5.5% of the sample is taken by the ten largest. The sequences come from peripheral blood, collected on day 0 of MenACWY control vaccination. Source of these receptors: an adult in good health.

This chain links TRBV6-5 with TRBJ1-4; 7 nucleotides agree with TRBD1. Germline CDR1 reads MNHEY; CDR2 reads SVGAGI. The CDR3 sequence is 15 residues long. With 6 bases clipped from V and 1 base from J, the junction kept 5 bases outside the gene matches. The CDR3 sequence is CASRTGTITNEKLFF. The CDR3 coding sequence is TGTGCCAGCAGGACAGGGACTATAACTAATGAAAAACTGTTTTTT.

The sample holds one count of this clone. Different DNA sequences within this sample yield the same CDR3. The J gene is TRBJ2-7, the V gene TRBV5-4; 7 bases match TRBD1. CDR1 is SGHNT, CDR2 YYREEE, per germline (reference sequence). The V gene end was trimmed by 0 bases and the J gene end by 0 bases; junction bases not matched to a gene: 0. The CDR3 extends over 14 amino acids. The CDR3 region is CASSLDRGSYEQYF. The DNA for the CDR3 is TGTGCCAGCAGCTTGGACAGGGGCTCCTACGAGCAGTACTTC.

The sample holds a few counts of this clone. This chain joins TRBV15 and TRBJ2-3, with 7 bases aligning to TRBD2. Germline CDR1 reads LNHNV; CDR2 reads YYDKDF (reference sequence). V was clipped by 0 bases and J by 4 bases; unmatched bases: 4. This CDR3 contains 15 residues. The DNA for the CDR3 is TGTGCCACCAGCAGAGATGTTGGGGGGGCAGATACGCAGTATTTT. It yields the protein CATSRDVGGADTQYF. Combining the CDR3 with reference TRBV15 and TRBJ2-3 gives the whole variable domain DAMVIQNPRYQVTQFGKPVTLSCSQTLNHNVMYWYQQKSSQAPKLLFHYYDKDFNNEADTPDNFQSRRPNTSFCFLDIRSPGLGDTAMYLCATSRDVGGADTQYFGPGTRLTVL.

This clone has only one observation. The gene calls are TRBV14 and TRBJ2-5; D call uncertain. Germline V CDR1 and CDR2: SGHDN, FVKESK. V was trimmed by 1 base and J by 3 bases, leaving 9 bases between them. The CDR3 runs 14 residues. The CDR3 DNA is TGTGCCAGCAGCCAAGTAGGGAAGGAAGAGACCCAGTACTTC. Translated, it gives CASSQVGKEETQYF.

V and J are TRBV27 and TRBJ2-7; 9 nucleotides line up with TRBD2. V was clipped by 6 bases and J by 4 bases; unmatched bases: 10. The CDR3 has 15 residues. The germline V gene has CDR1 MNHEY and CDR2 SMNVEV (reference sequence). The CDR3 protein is CASRLNSLAGYEQYF. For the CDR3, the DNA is TGTGCCAGCAGACTTAACTCTCTAGCGGGATACGAGCAGTACTTC.

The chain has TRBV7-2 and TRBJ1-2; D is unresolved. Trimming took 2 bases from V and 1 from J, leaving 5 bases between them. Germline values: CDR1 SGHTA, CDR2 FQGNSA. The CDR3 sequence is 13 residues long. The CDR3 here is CASSLSSNYGYTF. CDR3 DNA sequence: TGTGCCAGCAGCTTATCCAGTAACTATGGCTACACCTTC.

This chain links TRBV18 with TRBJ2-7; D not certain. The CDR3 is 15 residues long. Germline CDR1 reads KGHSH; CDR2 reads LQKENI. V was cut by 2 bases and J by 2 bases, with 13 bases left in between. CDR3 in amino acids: CASSPGMSATYEQYV. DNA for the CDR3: TGTGCCAGCTCACCAGGGATGAGCGCGACCTACGAGCAGTACGTC.

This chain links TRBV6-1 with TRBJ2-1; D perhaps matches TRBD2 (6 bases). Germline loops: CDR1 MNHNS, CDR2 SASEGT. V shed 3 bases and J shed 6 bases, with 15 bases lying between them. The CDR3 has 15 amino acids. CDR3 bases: TGTGCCAGCAGTGATCCCCCGGGACTGGGCAATGAGCAGTTCTTC. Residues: CASSDPPGLGNEQFF.

The chain's CDR3 is CASSQSTDTQYF. The CDR3 DNA follows: TGTGCCAGCAGTCAAAGCACAGATACGCAGTATTTT. The chain links TRBV2 to TRBJ2-3; D remains ambiguous. V gave up 5 bases and J gave up 0 bases, with 3 bases separating them. Per the germline V gene, CDR1 is SNHLY and CDR2 is FYNNEI. CDR3 size: 12 residues. The variable domain in full, with the rest retrieved from reference TRBV2 and TRBJ2-3, is EPEVTQTPSHQVTQMGQEVILRCVPISNHLYFYWYRQILGQKVEFLVSFYNNEISEKSEIFDDQFSVERPDGSNFTLKIRSTKLEDSAMYFCASSQSTDTQYFGPGTRLTVL.

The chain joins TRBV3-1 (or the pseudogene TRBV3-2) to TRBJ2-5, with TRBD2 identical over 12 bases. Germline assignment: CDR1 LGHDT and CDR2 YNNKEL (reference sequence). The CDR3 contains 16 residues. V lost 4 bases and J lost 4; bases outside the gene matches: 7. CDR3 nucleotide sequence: TGTGCCAGCAGCCCTTTGACTAGCGGGAGTGCAGAGACCCAGTACTTC. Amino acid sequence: CASSPLTSGSAETQYF.

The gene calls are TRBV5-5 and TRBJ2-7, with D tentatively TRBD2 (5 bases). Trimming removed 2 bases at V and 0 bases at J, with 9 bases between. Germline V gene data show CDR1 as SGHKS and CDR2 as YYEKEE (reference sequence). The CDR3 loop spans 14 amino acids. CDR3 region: CASSFTGNSYEQYV. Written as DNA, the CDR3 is TGTGCCAGCAGCTTCACGGGGAACTCCTACGAGCAGTACGTC.

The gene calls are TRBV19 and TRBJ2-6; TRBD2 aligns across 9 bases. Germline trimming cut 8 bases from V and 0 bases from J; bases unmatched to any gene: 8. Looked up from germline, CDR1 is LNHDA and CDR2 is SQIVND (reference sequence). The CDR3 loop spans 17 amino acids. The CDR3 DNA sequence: TGTGCCAGTTCTAGCGGGGCCTTTATCTCTGGGGCCAACGTCCTGACTTTC. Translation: CASSSGAFISGANVLTF.

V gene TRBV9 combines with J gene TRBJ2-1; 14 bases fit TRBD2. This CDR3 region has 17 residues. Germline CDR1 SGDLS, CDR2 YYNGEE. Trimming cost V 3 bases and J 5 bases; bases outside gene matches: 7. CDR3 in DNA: TGTGCCAGCAGCGGTAAGGGACTAGCGGGGGAAAACAATGAGCAGTTCTTC. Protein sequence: CASSGKGLAGENNEQFF.

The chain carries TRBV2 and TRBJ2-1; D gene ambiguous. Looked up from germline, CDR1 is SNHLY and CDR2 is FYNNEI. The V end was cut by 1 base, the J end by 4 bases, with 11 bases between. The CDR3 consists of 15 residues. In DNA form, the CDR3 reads TGTGCCAGCAGTGAAGTGGCGAATTCTTACAATGAGCAGTTCTTC. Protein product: CASSEVANSYNEQFF.

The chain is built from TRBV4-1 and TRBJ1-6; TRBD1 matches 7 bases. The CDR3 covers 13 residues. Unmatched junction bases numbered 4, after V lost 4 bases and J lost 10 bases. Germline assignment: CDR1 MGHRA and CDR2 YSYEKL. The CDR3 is CASSPTGLSPLHF. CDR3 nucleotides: TGCGCCAGCAGCCCGACAGGGCTCTCACCCCTCCACTTT.

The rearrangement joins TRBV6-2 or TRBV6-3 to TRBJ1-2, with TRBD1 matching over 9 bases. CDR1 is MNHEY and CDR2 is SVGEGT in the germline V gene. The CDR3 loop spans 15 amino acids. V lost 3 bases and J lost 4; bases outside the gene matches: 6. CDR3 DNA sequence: TGTGCCAGCAGTTATCCGGGACAGGGTAGCTATGGCTACACCTTC. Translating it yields CASSYPGQGSYGYTF.

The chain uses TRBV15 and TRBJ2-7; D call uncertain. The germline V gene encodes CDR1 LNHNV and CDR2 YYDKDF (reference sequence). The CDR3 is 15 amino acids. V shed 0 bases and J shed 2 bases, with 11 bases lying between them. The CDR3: CATSRDLGVAYEQYF. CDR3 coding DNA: TGTGCCACCAGCAGAGATCTCGGAGTCGCCTACGAGCAGTACTTC.

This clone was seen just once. The DNA for the CDR3 is TGCGCCAGCAGCCAAGCGGAGGGGAACTATGGCTACACCTTC. Translating gives CASSQAEGNYGYTF. The V and J genes are TRBV4-3 and TRBJ1-2; D perhaps matches TRBD1 (5 bases). Germline V CDR1 and CDR2: LGHNA, YSLEER. The CDR3 sequence is 14 residues long. The V end was cut by 1 base, the J end by 2 bases, with 8 bases between.

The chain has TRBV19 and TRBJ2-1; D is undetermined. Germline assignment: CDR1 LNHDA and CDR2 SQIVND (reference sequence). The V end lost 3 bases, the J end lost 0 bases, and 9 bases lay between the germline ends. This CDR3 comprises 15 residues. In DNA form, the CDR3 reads TGTGCCAGTAGTATGATGGATAGCTCCTACAATGAGCAGTTCTTC. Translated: CASSMMDSSYNEQFF.

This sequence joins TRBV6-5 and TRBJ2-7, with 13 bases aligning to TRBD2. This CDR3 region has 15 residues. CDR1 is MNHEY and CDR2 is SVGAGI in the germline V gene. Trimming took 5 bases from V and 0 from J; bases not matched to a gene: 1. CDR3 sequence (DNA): TGTGCCAGCAGTCGACTAGCGGGAGGCTCCTACGAGCAGTACGTC. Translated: CASSRLAGGSYEQYV.

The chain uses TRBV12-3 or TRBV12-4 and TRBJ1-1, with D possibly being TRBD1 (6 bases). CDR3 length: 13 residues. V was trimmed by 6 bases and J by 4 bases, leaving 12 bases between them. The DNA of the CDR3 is TGTGCCAGCAGACCACAGGGATCCACTGAAGCTTTCTTT. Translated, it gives CASRPQGSTEAFF.

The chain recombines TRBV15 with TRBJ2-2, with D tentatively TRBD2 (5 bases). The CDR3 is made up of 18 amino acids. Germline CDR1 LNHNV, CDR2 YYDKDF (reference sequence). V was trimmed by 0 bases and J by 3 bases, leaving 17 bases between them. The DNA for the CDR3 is TGTGCCACCAGCAGAGATCTATTCTGGGGAGTGGACACCGGGGAGCTGTTTTTT. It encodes CATSRDLFWGVDTGELFF. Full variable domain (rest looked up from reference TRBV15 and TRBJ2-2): DAMVIQNPRYQVTQFGKPVTLSCSQTLNHNVMYWYQQKSSQAPKLLFHYYDKDFNNEADTPDNFQSRRPNTSFCFLDIRSPGLGDTAMYLCATSRDLFWGVDTGELFFGEGSRLTVL.

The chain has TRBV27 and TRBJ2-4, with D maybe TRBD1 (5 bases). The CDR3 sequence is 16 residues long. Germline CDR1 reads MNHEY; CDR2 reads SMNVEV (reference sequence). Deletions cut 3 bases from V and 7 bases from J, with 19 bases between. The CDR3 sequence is CASSFLPTAAGNIQYF. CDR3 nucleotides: TGTGCCAGCAGTTTTTTGCCCACCGCGGCAGGGAACATTCAGTACTTC.

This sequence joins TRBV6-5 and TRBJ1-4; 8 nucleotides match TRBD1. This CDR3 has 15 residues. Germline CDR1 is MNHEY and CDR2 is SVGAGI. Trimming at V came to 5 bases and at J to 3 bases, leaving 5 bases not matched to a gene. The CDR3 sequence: CASSPRQGSNEKLFF. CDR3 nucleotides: TGTGCCAGCAGTCCCCGACAGGGGTCTAATGAAAAACTGTTTTTT.

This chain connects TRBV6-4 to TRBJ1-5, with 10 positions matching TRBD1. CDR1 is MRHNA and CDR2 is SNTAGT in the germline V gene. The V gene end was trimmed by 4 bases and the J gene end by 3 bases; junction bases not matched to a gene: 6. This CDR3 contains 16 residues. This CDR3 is CASSADRGQINQPQHF. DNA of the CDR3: TGTGCCAGCAGTGCAGACAGGGGGCAGATCAATCAGCCCCAGCATTTT.

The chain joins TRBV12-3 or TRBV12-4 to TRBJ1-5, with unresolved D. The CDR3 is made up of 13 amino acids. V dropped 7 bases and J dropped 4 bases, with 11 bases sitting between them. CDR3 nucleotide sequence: TGTGCCAGCATGCAGGAACGAAATCAGCCCCAGCATTTT. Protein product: CASMQERNQPQHF.

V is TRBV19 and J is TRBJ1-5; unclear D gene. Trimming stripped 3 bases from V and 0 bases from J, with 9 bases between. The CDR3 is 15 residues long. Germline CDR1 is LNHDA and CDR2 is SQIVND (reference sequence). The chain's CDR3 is CASSISLYSNQPQHF. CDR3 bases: TGTGCCAGTAGTATCTCCCTCTATAGCAATCAGCCCCAGCATTTT.

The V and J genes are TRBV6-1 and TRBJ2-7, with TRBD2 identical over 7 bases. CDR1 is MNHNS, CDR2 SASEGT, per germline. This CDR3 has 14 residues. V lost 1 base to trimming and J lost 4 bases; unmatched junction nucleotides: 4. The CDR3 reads CASSEVASGYEQYF. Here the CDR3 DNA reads TGTGCCAGCAGTGAAGTGGCTAGCGGATACGAGCAGTACTTC.

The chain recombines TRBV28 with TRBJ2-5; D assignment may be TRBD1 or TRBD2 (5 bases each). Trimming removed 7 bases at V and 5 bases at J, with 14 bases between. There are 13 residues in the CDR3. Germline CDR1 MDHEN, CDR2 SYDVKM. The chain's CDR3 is CASIFPGTETQYF. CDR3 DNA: TGTGCCAGCATTTTTCCAGGGACGGAGACCCAGTACTTC.